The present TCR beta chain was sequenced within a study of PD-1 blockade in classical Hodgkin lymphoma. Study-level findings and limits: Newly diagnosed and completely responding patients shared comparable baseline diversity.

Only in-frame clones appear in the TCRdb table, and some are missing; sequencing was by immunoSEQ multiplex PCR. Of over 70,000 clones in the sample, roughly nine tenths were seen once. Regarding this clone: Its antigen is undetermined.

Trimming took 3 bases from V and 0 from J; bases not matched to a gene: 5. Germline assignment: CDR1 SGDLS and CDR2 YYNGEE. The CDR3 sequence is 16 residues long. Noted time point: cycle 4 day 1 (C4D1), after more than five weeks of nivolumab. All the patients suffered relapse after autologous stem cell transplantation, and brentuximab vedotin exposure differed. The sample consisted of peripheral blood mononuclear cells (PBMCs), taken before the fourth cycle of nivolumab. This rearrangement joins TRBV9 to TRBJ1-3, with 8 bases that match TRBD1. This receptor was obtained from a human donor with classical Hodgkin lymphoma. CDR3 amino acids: CASSGADRGSGNTIYF. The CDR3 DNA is TGTGCCAGCAGCGGGGCCGACAGGGGCTCTGGAAACACCATATATTTT.